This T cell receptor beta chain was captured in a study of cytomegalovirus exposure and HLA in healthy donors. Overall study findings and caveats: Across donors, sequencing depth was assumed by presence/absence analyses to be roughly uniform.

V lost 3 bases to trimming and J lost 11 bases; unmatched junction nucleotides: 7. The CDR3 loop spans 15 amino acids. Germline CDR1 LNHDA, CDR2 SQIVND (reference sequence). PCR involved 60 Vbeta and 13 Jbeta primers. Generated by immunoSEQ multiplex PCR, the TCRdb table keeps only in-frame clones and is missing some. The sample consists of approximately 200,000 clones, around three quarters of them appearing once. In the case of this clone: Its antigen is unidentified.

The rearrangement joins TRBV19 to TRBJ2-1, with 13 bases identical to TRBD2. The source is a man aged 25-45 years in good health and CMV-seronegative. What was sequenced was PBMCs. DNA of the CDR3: TGTGCCAGTAGTATTTCGGGACTAGCGGGAAGCAAGCAGTTCTTC. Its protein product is CASSISGLAGSKQFF. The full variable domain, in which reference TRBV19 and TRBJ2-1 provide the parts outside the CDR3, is DGGITQSPKYLFRKEGQNVTLSCEQNLNHDAMYWYRQDPGQGLRLIYYSQIVNDFQKGDIAEGYSVSREKKESFPLTVTSAQKNPTAFYLCASSISGLAGSKQFFGPGTRLTVL.